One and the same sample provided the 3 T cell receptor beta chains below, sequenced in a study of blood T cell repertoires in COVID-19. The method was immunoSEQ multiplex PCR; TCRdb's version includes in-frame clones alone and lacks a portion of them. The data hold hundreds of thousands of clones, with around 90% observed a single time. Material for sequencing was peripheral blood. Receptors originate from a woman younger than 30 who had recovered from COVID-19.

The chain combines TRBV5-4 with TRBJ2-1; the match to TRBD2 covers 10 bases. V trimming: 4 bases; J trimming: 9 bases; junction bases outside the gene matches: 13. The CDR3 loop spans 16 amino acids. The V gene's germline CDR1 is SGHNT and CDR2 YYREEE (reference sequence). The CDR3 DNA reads TGTGCCAGCAGCCCTTGGGCTAGCGGGAGTTATAGTGAGCAGTTCTTC. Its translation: CASSPWASGSYSEQFF.

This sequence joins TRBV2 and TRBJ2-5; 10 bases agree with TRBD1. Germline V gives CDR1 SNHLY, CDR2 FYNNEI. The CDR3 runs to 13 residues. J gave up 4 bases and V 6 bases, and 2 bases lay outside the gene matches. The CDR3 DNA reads TGTGCCAGCAGCCGGGACAGGGGAGAGACCCAGTACTTC. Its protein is CASSRDRGETQYF.

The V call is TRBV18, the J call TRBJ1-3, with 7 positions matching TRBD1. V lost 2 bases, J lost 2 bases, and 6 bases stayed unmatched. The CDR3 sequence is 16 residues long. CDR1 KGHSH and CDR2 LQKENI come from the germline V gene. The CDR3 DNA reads TGTGCCAGCTCACCATTCAAGGGGGCGGCTGGAAACACCATATATTTT. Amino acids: CASSPFKGAAGNTIYF.